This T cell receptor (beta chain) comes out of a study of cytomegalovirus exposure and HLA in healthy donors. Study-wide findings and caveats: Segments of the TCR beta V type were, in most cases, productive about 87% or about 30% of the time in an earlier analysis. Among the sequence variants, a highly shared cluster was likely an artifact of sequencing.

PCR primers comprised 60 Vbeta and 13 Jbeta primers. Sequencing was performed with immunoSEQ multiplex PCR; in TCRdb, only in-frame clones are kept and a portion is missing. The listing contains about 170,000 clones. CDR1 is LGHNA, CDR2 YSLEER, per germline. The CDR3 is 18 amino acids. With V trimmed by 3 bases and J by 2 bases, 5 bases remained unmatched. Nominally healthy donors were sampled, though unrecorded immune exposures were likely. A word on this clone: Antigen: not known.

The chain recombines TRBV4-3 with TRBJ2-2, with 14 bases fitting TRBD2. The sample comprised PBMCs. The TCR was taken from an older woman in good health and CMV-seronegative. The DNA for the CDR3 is TGCGCCAGCAGCCACGGACTAGCGGGGGGCCGCAACACCGGGGAGCTGTTTTTT. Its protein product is CASSHGLAGGRNTGELFF.